This is a list of T cell receptor beta chains from one sample in a study of T cells after yellow fever vaccination. Using its own MiXCR run on the 5' RACE reads, TCRdb lists one record per CDR3 protein. This table holds fewer than 400,000 distinct CDR3 sequences, 6.2% found once. Sequenced material: PBMCs, taken 5 days after the yellow fever booster vaccination. The origin of the receptors is a man in his thirties or forties who received the YFV17D yellow fever vaccine. Each CDR3 is given with its conserved first and last residue. Each record gives: V gene, clone size, D gene, J gene, CDR3 DNA, CDR3 protein. D genes are given only for firm matches. The size of a clone is reported for some rows only, either as once, few or many, or as a class for expanded clones.

TRBV20-1	.	.	TRBJ2-5	TGCAGTGCTAGAGATGTCCAGCGGGTGTACCAAGAGACCCAGTACTTC	CSARDVQRVYQETQYF
TRBV7-2	.	.	TRBJ2-7	TGTGCCAGCAGCTTAAATCAGGGGATCTACGAGCAGTACTTC	CASSLNQGIYEQYF
TRBV7-2	many	TRBD1	TRBJ2-7	TGTGCCAGCAGCTTAGTAGGGGACAGAACCTACGAGCAGTACTTC	CASSLVGDRTYEQYF
TRBV7-2	few	.	TRBJ1-2	TGTGCCAGCAGCTTAAGCCGGGACTCCCCCTATGGCTACACCTTC	CASSLSRDSPYGYTF
TRBV12-3/TRBV12-4	.	TRBD1	TRBJ2-7	TGTGCCAGCACCCTACAGGGGAGCTACGAGCAGTACTTC	CASTLQGSYEQYF
TRBV11-2	few	TRBD2	TRBJ2-1	TGTGCCAGCAGCTTAGCTCTGATTGCGGGAGGAGCTAATGAGCAGTTCTTC	CASSLALIAGGANEQFF
TRBV7-8	many	.	TRBJ2-3	TGTGCCAGCAGCTATTTAGCGGTCGCCACAGATACGCAGTATTTT	CASSYLAVATDTQYF
TRBV29-1	few	.	TRBJ2-2	TGCAGCGTTGAAGATAATCGGCAGGGTGTCACCGGGGAGCTGTTTTTT	CSVEDNRQGVTGELFF
TRBV20-1	many	.	TRBJ2-2	TGCAGTGCTAGAGATATGGCAGCTCACCCCGGGGAGCTGTTTTTT	CSARDMAAHPGELFF
TRBV11-1	many	TRBD1	TRBJ2-1	TGTGCCAGCAGCTTAGGCCTACAGGGGGGCGGTAGTTCCAATGAGCAGTTCTTC	CASSLGLQGGGSSNEQFF
TRBV12-3/TRBV12-4	many	TRBD2	TRBJ2-1	TGTGCCAGCACGACTAGCGGGAGGTCCCATGAGCAGTTCTTC	CASTTSGRSHEQFF
TRBV18	few	TRBD2	TRBJ2-7	TGTGCCAGCTCACTCGGGACTAGCGGGAGTCACGAGCAGTACTTC	CASSLGTSGSHEQYF
TRBV4-3	few	TRBD1	TRBJ1-6	TGCGCCAGCAGCCAGCTGGACAGGGGTAATTCACCCCTCCACTTT	CASSQLDRGNSPLHF
TRBV28	few	.	TRBJ2-1	TGTGCCAGCAGGGCCCCGGGTAATGAGCAGTTCTTC	CASRAPGNEQFF
TRBV7-2	many	.	TRBJ2-3	TGTGCCAGCAGGTCTTTGCGGGAAGGCGCAGATACGCAGTATTTT	CASRSLREGADTQYF
TRBV20-1	.	TRBD2	TRBJ2-5	TGCAGTGCTAGAGATTACGCCGAGGGCGGGGGAATCCAAGAGACCCAGTACTTC	CSARDYAEGGGIQETQYF
TRBV20-1	few	.	TRBJ2-7	TGCAGTGCTCTTACAGGGAGGAAAAATTACGAGCAGTACTTC	CSALTGRKNYEQYF
TRBV7-2	many	TRBD2	TRBJ2-7	TGTGCCAGCAGCTTCGGACGGACTAGCGGGAGGCAGTACTTC	CASSFGRTSGRQYF
TRBV20-1	.	.	TRBJ2-7	TGCAGCTTCGCCCGTTGGCACGCCATCTCCTACGAGCAGTACTTC	CSFARWHAISYEQYF
TRBV28	many	.	TRBJ2-5	TGTGCCAGCAGTTTATGGGCTATAACTTTAGCCCAAGAGACCCAGTACTTC	CASSLWAITLAQETQYF
TRBV4-2	.	.	TRBJ2-7	TGTGCCAGCAGCCAAGCAGCAGAATCCGAGCAGTACTTC	CASSQAAESEQYF
TRBV5-1	many	.	TRBJ1-2	TGCGCCAGCAGCCCCGGCGGGGTTTACGGCTACACCTTC	CASSPGGVYGYTF
TRBV7-2	.	.	TRBJ2-5	TGTGCCAGCAGCCATAACCAAGAGACCCAGTACTTC	CASSHNQETQYF
TRBV4-3	.	.	TRBJ2-7	TGCGCCAGCAGCCAAGAGACCCGTGAAGCACAAGAGCAGTACTTC	CASSQETREAQEQYF
TRBV5-1	.	TRBD1	TRBJ2-2	TGCGCCAGCAACAACAGGGGGCGCGGCACCGGGGAGCTGTTTTTT	CASNNRGRGTGELFF
TRBV30	many	.	TRBJ2-2	TGTGCCTGGAGAAAAATTACGGGAGAGGGGCTGTTTTTT	CAWRKITGEGLFF
TRBV5-4	many	.	TRBJ2-7	TGTGCCAGCAGCTTCCGCACCCACGAGCAGTACTTC	CASSFRTHEQYF
TRBV20-1	.	.	TRBJ2-1	TGCAGTGCTAGCACGATCTACAATGAGCAGTTCTTC	CSASTIYNEQFF
TRBV11-2	many	TRBD2	TRBJ2-1	TGTGCCAGCACTACTAGCGGTTCCTACAATGAGCAGTTCTTC	CASTTSGSYNEQFF
TRBV5-1	few	.	TRBJ2-1	TGCGCCAGCAGCTTGGGGAGCGGGCGTAACAATGAGCAGTTCTTC	CASSLGSGRNNEQFF
TRBV7-2	many	.	TRBJ2-3	TGTGCCAGCAGCTTAGTGGTCACAGATACGCAGTATTTT	CASSLVVTDTQYF
TRBV27	.	.	TRBJ1-1	TGCACCAGCAGTTTTGGGACAAGCATGAACACTGAAGCTTTCTTT	CTSSFGTSMNTEAFF
TRBV6-1	few	.	TRBJ2-7	TGTGCCAGCAGTGCATCAATCGGTAGGAGGTACGAGCAGTACTTC	CASSASIGRRYEQYF
TRBV5-1	many	.	TRBJ2-2	TGCGCCAGCAGCTTACGACAGGACGAGAGTAGGGAGCTGTTTTTT	CASSLRQDESRELFF